This TCR beta chain was identified in a study of blood T cell repertoires in COVID-19. Overall study context: Acute and convalescent COVID-19 samples came from the United States, Italy and Spain. The cDNA or gDNA used as material had been derived from T cells, B-cell-depleted T cells, or PBMCs.

This CDR3 has 16 residues. Trimming took 0 bases from V and 0 from J; bases not matched to a gene: 3. Germline V lookup: CDR1 MNHEY, CDR2 SVGAGI. The assay was immunoSEQ multiplex PCR, and TCRdb's table has in-frame clones only and misses some. This table has approximately 66,000 clones, 86% appearing once. The source is a man in his forties or fifties with active COVID-19. This chain connects TRBV6-5 to TRBJ2-3; 7 nucleotides agree with TRBD1. What was sequenced was peripheral blood. The chain's CDR3 is CASSYSGQLSTDTQYF. In DNA, the CDR3 is TGTGCCAGCAGTTACTCGGGACAGCTAAGCACAGATACGCAGTATTTT.